Below are 23 T cell receptor beta chains sequenced from a single sample in a study of graft-versus-host responses after intestinal transplantation. The starting material, graft tissue, was processed to release intraepithelial and lamina propria lymphocytes. Produced via immunoSEQ multiplex PCR; TCRdb's table is partial and in-frame only. The sample records around 2,000 clones, about 78% being singletons. The sample consisted of ileum tissue, taken 18 days after transplant. The origin of the receptors is a human patient who received an intestinal transplant, so some T cells may come from the graft donor.

The genes are TRBV10-1 and TRBJ2-1, with 8 bases lining up with TRBD2. The germline V gene encodes CDR1 WNHNN and CDR2 SYGVQD (reference sequence). V lost 0 bases to trimming and J lost 4 bases; unmatched junction nucleotides: 8. There are 17 residues in the CDR3. The CDR3 sequence is CASSESLTSGIYNEQFF. In DNA, the CDR3 is TGCGCCAGCAGTGAGTCGTTAACTAGCGGAATTTACAATGAGCAGTTCTTC.

The chain combines TRBV7-9 with TRBJ2-5; 8 bases fit TRBD2. Trimming at V came to 4 bases and at J to 2 bases, leaving 12 bases not matched to a gene. Germline values: CDR1 SEHNR, CDR2 FQNEAQ (reference sequence). The CDR3 totals 17 residues. The CDR3 nucleotides read TGTGCCAGCAGCTCACCCCACACGGGAGGGCGTCAAGAGACCCAGTACTTC. It translates to CASSSPHTGGRQETQYF.

This clone was counted only a few times. The rearrangement uses TRBV4-1 and TRBJ2-7; TRBD2 matches at 11 bases. With V trimmed by 4 bases and J by 4 bases, 3 bases remained unmatched. Germline V gives CDR1 MGHRA, CDR2 YSYEKL. CDR3 length equals 14 residues. CDR3 DNA: TGCGCCAGCAGCCGACTAGCGGGGTTTTACGAGCAGTACTTC. It is translated as CASSRLAGFYEQYF.

The gene calls are TRBV6-5 and TRBJ2-5, with TRBD2 matching over 11 bases. CDR1 MNHEY and CDR2 SVGAGI come from the germline V gene. This CDR3 contains 15 residues. V shed 6 bases, J shed 5 bases, and the junction held 8 bases outside the gene matches. Here the CDR3 reads CASSVILAGDETQYF. CDR3 in DNA: TGTGCCAGCAGCGTCATACTAGCGGGAGATGAGACCCAGTACTTC.

This clone was seen a single time. The V gene is TRBV5-4, the J gene TRBJ2-7, with 13 bases identical to TRBD2. The CDR3 has 15 amino acids. CDR1 is SGHNT and CDR2 is YYREEE in the germline V gene (reference sequence). With V trimmed by 0 bases and J by 3 bases, 0 bases remained unmatched. The CDR3 bases are TGTGCCAGCAGCTTGGGACTAGCGGGGGGCTACGAGCAGTACTTC. This codes for CASSLGLAGGYEQYF.

This clone was seen more than once but under ten times. CDR3 amino acids: CASSLQGNEQFF. CDR3 coding DNA: TGCGCCAGCAGCTTACAGGGGAATGAGCAGTTCTTC. The chain couples TRBV5-1 to TRBJ2-1; 7 bases line up with TRBD1. CDR1 and CDR2 from the germline V gene are SGHRS and YFSETQ. The CDR3 runs 12 residues. V dropped 2 bases and J dropped 7; count of bases not matched to a gene: 0.

This chain uses TRBV5-1 with TRBJ2-3; D is unclear. Trimming left V 4 bases short and J 2 bases short, with 5 bases between. The CDR3 is 12 residues long. Germline CDR1 reads SGHRS; CDR2 reads YFSETQ. Written as DNA, the CDR3 is TGCGCCAGCAGCAGGAACACAGATACGCAGTATTTT. This encodes CASSRNTDTQYF. The full variable domain, with the rest looked up from reference TRBV5-1 and TRBJ2-3, is KAGVTQTPRYLIKTRGQQVTLSCSPISGHRSVSWYQQTPGQGLQFLFEYFSETQRNKGNFPGRFSGRQFSNSRSEMNVSTLELGDSALYLCASSRNTDTQYFGPGTRLTVL.

This rearrangement joins TRBV30 to TRBJ1-2; tentative D call: TRBD1 (5 bases). Deletions cut 1 base from V and 2 bases from J, with 8 bases between. Per germline, CDR1 GTSNPN and CDR2 SVGIG (reference sequence). This CDR3 spans 13 amino acids. The CDR3 spells CAWSADSNYGYTF. The CDR3 DNA sequence: TGTGCCTGGAGTGCCGACAGCAACTATGGCTACACCTTC.

The CDR3 DNA reads as TGTGCCAGCAGCTTAGGGACTAGCGGGAGCTCTGGGGCCAACGTCCTGACTTTC. Amino acid sequence: CASSLGTSGSSGANVLTF. The chain joins TRBV7-9 to TRBJ2-6, with 13 bases fitting TRBD2. Germline V lookup: CDR1 SEHNR, CDR2 FQNEAQ (reference sequence). This CDR3 has 18 amino acids. V lost 1 base, J lost 0 bases, and 0 bases stayed unmatched.

J is TRBJ2-1 and V is TRBV13, with D perhaps TRBD2 (6 bases). The V end lost 3 bases, the J end lost 6 bases, and 6 bases lay between the germline ends. The germline V gene encodes CDR1 PRHDT and CDR2 FYEKMQ (reference sequence). There are 12 residues in the CDR3. The CDR3 is CASSLTSNEQFF. CDR3 sequence (DNA): TGTGCCAGCAGCTTGACTAGCAATGAGCAGTTCTTC.

DNA for the CDR3: TGTGCCAGCAGCTTTGGAAACACAGGGGGCTCTGGAAACACCATATATTTT. This translates into CASSFGNTGGSGNTIYF. The chain combines TRBV7-8 with TRBJ1-3; 8 positions agree with TRBD1. With 3 bases clipped from V and 0 bases from J, the junction kept 7 bases outside the gene matches. Germline V gives CDR1 SGHVS, CDR2 FQNEAQ. The length of the CDR3 is 17 residues.

The chain couples TRBV6-5 to TRBJ2-1, with D possibly matching TRBD1 (7 bases). The CDR3 spans 16 residues. Trimming cost V 4 bases and J 0 bases, with 13 bases left between them. Germline CDR1 MNHEY, CDR2 SVGAGI. CDR3 residues: CASSSVQGGSYNEQFF. Written as DNA, the CDR3 is TGTGCCAGCAGTTCCGTGCAGGGGGGCTCCTACAATGAGCAGTTCTTC.

This clone has only a few counts. The genes are TRBV28 and TRBJ2-5, with 10 bases fitting TRBD1. CDR1 and CDR2 (germline): MDHEN, SYDVKM. This CDR3 spans 14 amino acids. V trimming: 6 bases; J trimming: 5 bases; junction bases outside the gene matches: 6. CDR3 coding DNA: TGTGCCAGCAGCTTGACAGGGGGCGGGGAGACCCAGTACTTC. Its translation: CASSLTGGGETQYF.

This clone was picked up a small number of times. The chain recombines TRBV5-6 with TRBJ2-3; 12 bases map to TRBD2. CDR1 is SGHDT, CDR2 YYEEEE, per germline. This CDR3 has 17 amino acids. V lost 0 bases, J lost 6 bases, and 8 bases stayed unmatched. This CDR3 reads CASSLVASGGALDTQYF. The CDR3 nucleotides are TGTGCCAGCAGCTTGGTGGCTAGCGGGGGGGCATTGGATACGCAGTATTTT.

The chain employs TRBV19 and TRBJ1-2; D unclear. From germline, CDR1 is LNHDA and CDR2 SQIVND (reference sequence). This CDR3 has 14 amino acids. The V end lost 1 base, the J end lost 4 bases, and 10 bases lay between the germline ends. The CDR3 spells CASSIVAGPYGYTF. In DNA, the CDR3 is TGTGCCAGTAGTATAGTGGCCGGGCCCTATGGCTACACCTTC.

V is TRBV11-3 and J is TRBJ2-7, with 14 bases that match TRBD2. This CDR3 is built from 16 residues. Germline V lookup: CDR1 SGHNT, CDR2 YENEEA. Trimming removed 4 bases from V and 2 bases from J; junction bases left unmatched: 4. CDR3 nucleotides: TGTGCCAGCAGCTATCAGGGACTAGCGGGAGCCTACGAGCAGTACTTC. Its translation: CASSYQGLAGAYEQYF.

The chain couples TRBV4-1 to TRBJ2-7, with TRBD1 identical over 8 bases. The CDR3 is made up of 14 amino acids. Germline trimming cut 6 bases from V and 5 bases from J; bases unmatched to any gene: 9. CDR1 MGHRA and CDR2 YSYEKL come from the germline V gene. As DNA, the CDR3 is TGCGCCAGCAGTCATGGACAGGGTGTCGACGAGCAGTACTTC. Translating it yields CASSHGQGVDEQYF.

The table lists this clone with a count of one. V is TRBV7-2 and J is TRBJ2-7; no clear D. This CDR3 has 12 amino acids. V lost 1 base, J lost 9 bases, and 10 bases lay in between. In germline, CDR1 is SGHTA, CDR2 FQGNSA. The CDR3 DNA sequence: TGTGCCAGCAGCTTAGGACTCGCCGCGCAGTACTTC. It is translated as CASSLGLAAQYF.

The chain has TRBV7-9 and TRBJ1-5; 8 bases are shared with TRBD1. Trimming took 2 bases from V and 2 from J; bases not matched to a gene: 2. Germline CDR1 is SEHNR and CDR2 is FQNEAQ (reference sequence). The CDR3 covers 15 residues. For the CDR3, the DNA is TGTGCCAGCAGCTTATTGGGACAGGGCAATCAGCCCCAGCATTTT. Translating it yields CASSLLGQGNQPQHF. Full variable domain (rest looked up from reference TRBV7-9 and TRBJ1-5): DTGVSQNPRHKITKRGQNVTFRCDPISEHNRLYWYRQTLGQGPEFLTYFQNEAQLEKSRLLSDRFSAERPKGSFSTLEIQRTEQGDSAMYLCASSLLGQGNQPQHFGDGTRLSIL.

This rearrangement joins TRBV11-2 to TRBJ1-4; possible D gene TRBD1, 5 bases. The germline gives CDR1 SGHAT, CDR2 FQNNGV. The CDR3 consists of 17 residues. The V end lost 1 base, the J end lost 0 bases, and 12 bases lay between the germline ends. For the CDR3, the DNA is TGTGCCAGCAGCTTAGTTACTTGGACAACAACTAATGAAAAACTGTTTTTT. Its translation is CASSLVTWTTTNEKLFF.

The chain combines TRBV25-1 with TRBJ2-1; a possible D gene is TRBD1 (6 bases). The CDR3 totals 16 residues. Trimming took 2 bases from V and 1 from J, leaving 12 bases between them. CDR1 is MGHDK, CDR2 SYGVNS, per germline. The CDR3 sequence is CASSEEGTSSYNEQFF. In DNA form, the CDR3 reads TGTGCCAGCAGTGAAGAGGGGACAAGTTCCTACAATGAGCAGTTCTTC.

V gene TRBV7-2 combines with J gene TRBJ1-2; a possible D gene is TRBD1 (5 bases). Germline lookup yields CDR1 SGHTA and CDR2 FQGNSA. The ends were cut back, 5 bases at V and 7 bases at J, with 14 bases in the middle. This CDR3 comprises 13 residues. The CDR3 sequence is CASSQWWGSGYTF. The CDR3 DNA follows: TGTGCCAGCAGCCAATGGTGGGGGTCTGGCTACACCTTC.

The chain is built from TRBV12-5 and TRBJ2-5, with a weak D call TRBD1 (6 bases). The DNA end favors TRBJ2-7, so the J call may be wrong. The CDR3 runs to 14 residues. CDR1 and CDR2 (germline): LGHNT, FRNRAP. CDR3 loop: CASGLGQAVDEQYF. DNA of the CDR3: TGTGCTAGTGGTTTGGGACAGGCGGTCGACGAGCAGTACTTC.